This is a list of T cell receptor beta chains from one sample in a study of coeliac disease. TCRdb's table, derived via immunoSEQ multiplex PCR, lists solely in-frame clones and lacks some. The sample has some 4,000 clones; approximately 63% are singletons. Sample: lymphocytes from the gut lamina propria. These receptors were taken from a man in his 70s without celiac disease. Both conserved end residues are part of each CDR3. The D gene is left open where the match is weak. Only some rows state a clone size, as once, few, many or a class for expanded clones.

v_gene,abundance,j_gene,d_gene,CDR3nt,CDR3aa
TRBV21-1,once,TRBJ2-2,NA,TGTGCCAGCACGGGACACTGGGACACCGGGGAGCTGTTTTTT,CASTGHWDTGELFF
TRBV9,NA,TRBJ1-1,NA,TGTGCCAGCAGCGTAGAGGACGGGGATGAAGCTTTCTTT,CASSVEDGDEAFF
TRBV10-3,few,TRBJ1-2,TRBD1,TGTGCCATCAGTGGGGACAGAACTTATGGCTACACCTTC,CAISGDRTYGYTF
TRBV19,few,TRBJ1-4,NA,TGTGCCAGTAGTACAAGAGACGAGGGGGCAACTAATGAAAAACTGTTTTTT,CASSTRDEGATNEKLFF
TRBV6-5,NA,TRBJ1-6,NA,TGTGCCAGCAGTGGACAGATGCCCTCACAATCCCCCCTCCACTTT,CASSGQMPSQSPLHF
TRBV6-1,NA,TRBJ2-5,NA,TGTGCCAGCAGCGCACTAGAATACGGGACCCAGTACTTC,CASSALEYGTQYF
TRBV5-4,NA,TRBJ1-2,NA,TGTGCCAGCAGGTTTACCATACCAGGAAAGACCTATGGCTACACCTTC,CASRFTIPGKTYGYTF
TRBV21-1,once,TRBJ1-5,NA,TGTGCCAGCAGGCGCGGGGGGCATCAGCCCCAGCATTTT,CASRRGGHQPQHF
TRBV4-1,NA,TRBJ2-2,NA,TGCGCCAGCAGCCAAGCTCCGGTCACCGGGGAGCTGTTTTTT,CASSQAPVTGELFF
TRBV13,NA,TRBJ1-6,NA,TGTGCCAGCAGCCGAGACAGAGATAATTCACCCCTCCACTTT,CASSRDRDNSPLHF
TRBV19,NA,TRBJ2-6,TRBD1,TGTGCCAGTGTGGACAGGGGGGATATTGGGGCCAACGTCCTGACTTTC,CASVDRGDIGANVLTF
TRBV5-4,few,TRBJ2-3,NA,TGTGCCAGCAGCTTCTCGGGGTCTGGGGATACGCAGTATTTT,CASSFSGSGDTQYF
TRBV11-3,NA,TRBJ2-3,NA,TGTGCCAGCAGCTTAGGAGGGTCTAGCACAGATACGCAGTATTTT,CASSLGGSSTDTQYF
TRBV5-6,NA,TRBJ2-1,TRBD1,TGTGCCAGCAGCTTGCAGGACAGGGGATTCAATGAGCAGTTCTTC,CASSLQDRGFNEQFF
TRBV6-5,NA,TRBJ2-7,TRBD2,TGTGCCAGCAGTTTAGCGGGGGGGGTTCTATCCTACGAGCAGTACTTC,CASSLAGGVLSYEQYF
TRBV7-9,NA,TRBJ2-2,TRBD2,TGTGCCAGCAGCAACGGGGGGAGCACCGGGGAGCTGTTTTTT,CASSNGGSTGELFF
TRBV18,few,TRBJ2-5,NA,TGTGCCAGCTCACCTCTCCCCACCCGCGGCCAAGAGACCCAGTACTTC,CASSPLPTRGQETQYF
TRBV7-8,NA,TRBJ2-7,TRBD2,TGTGCCAGCAGCTTAGGGGGAGGGGTTGTTGACGAGCAGTACTTC,CASSLGGGVVDEQYF
TRBV6-6,NA,TRBJ1-1,TRBD1,TGTGCCAGCAGTTTAACAGGGGAGTCGACTGAAGCTTTCTTT,CASSLTGESTEAFF
TRBV6-6,few,TRBJ2-7,NA,TGTGCCAGCAGTTACTCAGGCCCAGGGTACGAGCAGTACTTC,CASSYSGPGYEQYF
TRBV11-2,NA,TRBJ2-3,TRBD1,TGTGCCAGCAGCCCAACGCTGTTGGGGACAGGGGATAGAGATACGCAGTATTTT,CASSPTLLGTGDRDTQYF
TRBV9,NA,TRBJ1-1,NA,TGTGCCAGCAGCGCCCAGGGGACTGAAGCTTTCTTT,CASSAQGTEAFF
TRBV2,NA,TRBJ1-6,NA,TGTGCCAGCAGTGAATGGGACAAGAATTCACCCCTCCACTTT,CASSEWDKNSPLHF
TRBV7-9,NA,TRBJ2-2,TRBD1,TGTGCCAGCAGCAATCAGGGGGCATGGGGGACCGGGGAGCTGTTTTTT,CASSNQGAWGTGELFF
TRBV28,NA,TRBJ2-7,TRBD2,TGTGCCAGCAGTGGCACGACGGGGGGGCCTCTATACGAGCAGTACTTC,CASSGTTGGPLYEQYF
TRBV5-1,NA,TRBJ2-6,NA,TGCGCCAGCAGCTTGGTTCAGGCTGTTAACCGATACTCTGGGGCCAACGTCCTGACTTTC,CASSLVQAVNRYSGANVLTF
TRBV6-5,once,TRBJ1-5,TRBD1,TGTGCCAGCAGTATCGGGACAGGGGCAAATCAGCCCCAGCATTTT,CASSIGTGANQPQHF
TRBV5-3,NA,TRBJ2-7,TRBD2,TGTGCCAGAAGCTTTACGTCCATTAGGACTAGTGCGATTGGAAGCTACGAGCAGTACTTC,CARSFTSIRTSAIGSYEQYF
TRBV2,NA,TRBJ2-1,TRBD1,TGTGCCAGCACTCAGGGGGCCTACAATGAGCAGTTCTTC,CASTQGAYNEQFF
TRBV5-8,NA,TRBJ2-3,TRBD2,TGTGCCAGCAGCTTGGAACTAGCGGGATCCACAGATACGCAGTATTTT,CASSLELAGSTDTQYF
TRBV6-1,NA,TRBJ1-5,NA,TGTGCCAGCAGTGATCAGGGTAATCAGCCCCAGCATTTT,CASSDQGNQPQHF
TRBV7-9,NA,TRBJ1-4,NA,TGTGCCAGCAGCCCAGATGAAAAACTGTTTTTT,CASSPDEKLFF
TRBV5-1,medium-sized,TRBJ1-4,NA,TGCGCCAGCAGCTTGGGGCAGGGATATAATGAAAAACTGTTTTTT,CASSLGQGYNEKLFF
TRBV4-2,NA,TRBJ2-3,NA,TGTGCCAGCAGCCAAGGTGAGGGAGGAGATACGCAGTATTTT,CASSQGEGGDTQYF
TRBV11-2,NA,TRBJ1-1,NA,TGTGCCAGCAGGGACCCGGGAAGTTCGAACACTGAAGCTTTCTTT,CASRDPGSSNTEAFF
TRBV5-1,NA,TRBJ2-3,NA,TGCGCCAGCAGCTTGGCGCTAGCAGACACAGATACGCAGTATTTT,CASSLALADTDTQYF
TRBV6-6,NA,TRBJ1-2,TRBD1,TGTGCCAGCAGTTTCCAGGGACAGGGGGCGGGCTACACCTTC,CASSFQGQGAGYTF
TRBV5-6,NA,TRBJ2-7,NA,TGTGCCAGCAGCTTGTTTGGCAGCGACTACGAGCAGTACTTC,CASSLFGSDYEQYF
TRBV6-6,NA,TRBJ2-3,NA,TGTGCCAGCTTGCAGACAGATACGCAGTATTTT,CASLQTDTQYF